Each of the 8 T cell receptor beta chains below was sequenced from the same sample in a study of blood T cell repertoires in COVID-19. Assay used: immunoSEQ multiplex PCR; TCRdb lists only in-frame clones, some missing. The sample contains fewer than 200,000 clones, 84% of which appear only once. The sequenced sample was peripheral blood. These receptor sequences come from a man in his forties who had recovered from COVID-19.

The rearrangement links TRBV5-3 to TRBJ2-3; TRBD2 agrees at 8 bases. TRBV5-3 is identified as an open reading frame with a role that is uncertain. The CDR3 extends over 16 amino acids. V shed 4 bases, J shed 6 bases, and the junction held 13 bases outside the gene matches. CDR3 protein: CARSGPLADGRDTQYF. The CDR3 DNA sequence: TGTGCCAGAAGCGGACCACTAGCGGACGGTAGGGATACGCAGTATTTT.

CDR3 coding DNA: TGTGCCAGCAGCCCGCGACTAGCGGGGGGGCGCTCCTACGAGCAGTACTTC. Translated: CASSPRLAGGRSYEQYF. V and J are TRBV7-6 and TRBJ2-7; TRBD2 agrees at 14 bases. The CDR3 length is 17 residues. Trimming removed 5 bases from V and 0 bases from J; junction bases left unmatched: 6. The germline V gene encodes CDR1 SGHVS and CDR2 FNYEAQ.

The V gene is TRBV28, the J gene TRBJ1-2; D not resolved. Trimming cost V 6 bases and J 4 bases, with 6 bases left between them. This CDR3 spans 11 amino acids. Germline V CDR1 and CDR2: MDHEN, SYDVKM. This CDR3 reads CASSPSYGYTF. Here the CDR3 DNA reads TGTGCCAGCAGCCCCTCCTATGGCTACACCTTC.

This sequence joins TRBV2 and TRBJ2-1; possibly TRBD2 for D (5 bases). The germline V gene has CDR1 SNHLY and CDR2 FYNNEI. The length of the CDR3 is 11 residues. Trimming pared 8 bases from V and 9 bases from J, leaving 11 bases between. The CDR3 is CASGTRSEQFF. The CDR3 DNA sequence: TGTGCCAGCGGAACTAGAAGTGAGCAGTTCTTC.

This chain joins TRBV28 and TRBJ1-6; D is unclear. CDR1 MDHEN and CDR2 SYDVKM come from the germline V gene. Trimming shortened V by 9 bases and J by 11 bases, and 11 bases separated the two germline ends. The CDR3 length is 11 residues. The CDR3 is CASSDGPPLHF. The CDR3 DNA reads TGTGCCAGTAGCGACGGCCCACCCCTCCACTTT.

This chain joins TRBV28 and TRBJ2-3; 7 nucleotides agree with TRBD2. This CDR3 contains 13 residues. Trimming cost V 5 bases and J 2 bases; bases outside gene matches: 1. Germline V gene sequence: CDR1 MDHEN, CDR2 SYDVKM. In DNA form, the CDR3 reads TGTGCCAGCAGTCGGGACTACACAGATACGCAGTATTTT. Protein sequence: CASSRDYTDTQYF.

The V and J genes are TRBV10-3 and TRBJ2-1, with 8 positions matching TRBD1. The CDR3 totals 13 residues. The trim removed 7 bases at V and 4 bases at J, leaving 3 bases unmatched. Looked up from germline, CDR1 is ENHRY and CDR2 is SYGVKD. The CDR3 protein is CAIKQGDYNEQFF. The CDR3 coding sequence is TGTGCCATCAAACAGGGGGATTACAATGAGCAGTTCTTC.

This clone is a singleton in its sample. The chain carries TRBV12-3 or TRBV12-4 and TRBJ1-5; 7 nucleotides align to TRBD1. The CDR3 length is 13 residues. V was pared by 6 bases and J by 4 bases, with 3 bases of the junction left unmatched. The CDR3 DNA is TGTGCCAGCAGGGGGACAGTGAATCAGCCCCAGCATTTT. Protein sequence: CASRGTVNQPQHF.